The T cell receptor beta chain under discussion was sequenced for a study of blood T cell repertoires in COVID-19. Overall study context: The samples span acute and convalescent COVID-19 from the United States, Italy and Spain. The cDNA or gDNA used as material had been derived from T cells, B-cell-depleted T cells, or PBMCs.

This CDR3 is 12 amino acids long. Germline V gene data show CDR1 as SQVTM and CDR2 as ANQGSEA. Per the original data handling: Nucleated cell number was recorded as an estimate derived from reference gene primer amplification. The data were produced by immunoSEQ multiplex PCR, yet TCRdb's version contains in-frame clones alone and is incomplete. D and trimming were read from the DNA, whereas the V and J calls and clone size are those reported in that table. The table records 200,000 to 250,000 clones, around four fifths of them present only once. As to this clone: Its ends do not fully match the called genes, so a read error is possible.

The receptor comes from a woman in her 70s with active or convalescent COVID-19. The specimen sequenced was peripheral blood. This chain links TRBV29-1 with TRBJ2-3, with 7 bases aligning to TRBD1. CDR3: CSVEGGGDTQYF. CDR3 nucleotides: TGCAGCGTCGAAGGGGGCGGAGATACGCAGTATTTT.